This T cell receptor (beta chain) was recorded in a study of early T cells in non-severe SARS-CoV-2 infection. Study-level background: It was bulk RNA from unsorted whole blood that was sequenced, and the chains were unpaired. The study, taken as a whole, reports: Database matching using VDJdb favored anti-spike CD8 responses, with private and CD4 specificities left missing.

Attached unique molecular identifiers marked individual cDNA molecules. From the 5' RACE reads, TCRdb called clonotypes with MiXCR, one entry per CDR3 protein. In the table there are about 110,000 distinct CDR3 sequences, around 10% of which are singletons. This clonotype showed up just a few times. Its antigen remains unknown. This CDR3 is built from 17 residues. CDR1 is SGHRS and CDR2 is YFSETQ in the germline V gene. With 6 bases clipped from V and 6 bases from J, the junction kept 18 bases outside the gene matches. Sequencing was carried out using whole blood. V and J are TRBV5-1 and TRBJ2-3, with 8 bases that match TRBD2. The receptor comes from an adult who was a healthcare worker with PCR-confirmed SARS-CoV-2 infection or an uninfected control (not recorded which). The CDR3 region is CASTWDDSGISRDTQYF. CDR3 nucleotide sequence: TGCGCCAGCACCTGGGATGATAGCGGGATCTCCAGGGATACGCAGTATTTT.